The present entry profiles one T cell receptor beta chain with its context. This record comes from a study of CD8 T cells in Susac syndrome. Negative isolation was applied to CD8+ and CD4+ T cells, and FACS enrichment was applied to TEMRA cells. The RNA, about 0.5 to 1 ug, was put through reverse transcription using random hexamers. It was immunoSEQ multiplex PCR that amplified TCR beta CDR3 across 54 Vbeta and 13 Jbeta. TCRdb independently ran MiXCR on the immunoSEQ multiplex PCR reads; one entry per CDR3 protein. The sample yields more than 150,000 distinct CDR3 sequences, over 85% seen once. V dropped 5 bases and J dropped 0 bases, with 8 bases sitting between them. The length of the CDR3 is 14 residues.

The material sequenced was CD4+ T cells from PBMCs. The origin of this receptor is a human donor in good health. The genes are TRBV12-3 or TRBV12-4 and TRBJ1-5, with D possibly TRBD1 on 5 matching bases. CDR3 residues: CASSTGDSNQPQHF. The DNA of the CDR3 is TGTGCCAGCAGTACAGGAGATAGCAATCAGCCCCAGCATTTT.